The sequence of this T cell receptor (beta chain) was determined in a study of human CD4 T cells and Enterobacteriaceae. CDR3 length: 14 residues. Germline V gene data show CDR1 as PRHDT and CDR2 as FYEKMQ (reference sequence). V lost 5 bases to trimming and J lost 4 bases; unmatched junction nucleotides: 3. The table lists this clone with a count of one. All CD4+ cells other than CD45RA+CCR7+CD95- naive cells were sorted as memory, over 98% pure. The data were produced by immunoSEQ multiplex PCR, yet TCRdb's version contains in-frame clones alone and is incomplete. The sample holds some 29,000 clones; approximately 84% are singletons and the top ten take around 1.7%.

The receptor was isolated from a human donor in good health. The sequenced material came from memory CD4+ T cells from blood. The rearrangement links TRBV13 to TRBJ2-7, with 12 bases fitting TRBD2. The CDR3 sequence: CASSRTSGMYEQYF. Written as DNA, the CDR3 is TGTGCCAGCAGCAGGACTAGCGGGATGTACGAGCAGTACTTC. The complete variable domain, with remaining parts taken from reference TRBV13 and TRBJ2-7, reads AAGVIQSPRHLIKEKRETATLKCYPIPRHDTVYWYQQGPGQDPQFLISFYEKMQSDKGSIPDRFSAQQFSDYHSELNMSSLELGDSALYFCASSRTSGMYEQYFGPGTRLTVT.